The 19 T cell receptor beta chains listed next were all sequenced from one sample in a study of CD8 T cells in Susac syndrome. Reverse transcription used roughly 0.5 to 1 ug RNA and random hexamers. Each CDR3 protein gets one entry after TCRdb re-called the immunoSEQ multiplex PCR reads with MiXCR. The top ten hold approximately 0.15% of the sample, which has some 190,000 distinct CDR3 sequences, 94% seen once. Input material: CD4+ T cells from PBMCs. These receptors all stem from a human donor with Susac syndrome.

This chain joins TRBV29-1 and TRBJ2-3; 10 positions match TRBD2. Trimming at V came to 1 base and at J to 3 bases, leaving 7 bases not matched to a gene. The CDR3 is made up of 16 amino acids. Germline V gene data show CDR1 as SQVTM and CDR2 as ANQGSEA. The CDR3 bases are TGCAGCGTTGAAGGGGGAGAGCGGGGGGGTACAGATACGCAGTATTTT. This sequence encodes CSVEGGERGGTDTQYF.

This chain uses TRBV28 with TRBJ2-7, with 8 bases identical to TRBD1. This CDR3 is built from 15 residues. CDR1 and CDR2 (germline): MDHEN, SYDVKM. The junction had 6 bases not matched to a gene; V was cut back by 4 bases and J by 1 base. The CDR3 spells CASSSHRGESYEQYF. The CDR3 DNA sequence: TGTGCCAGCAGTTCACACAGGGGGGAGTCCTACGAGCAGTACTTC.

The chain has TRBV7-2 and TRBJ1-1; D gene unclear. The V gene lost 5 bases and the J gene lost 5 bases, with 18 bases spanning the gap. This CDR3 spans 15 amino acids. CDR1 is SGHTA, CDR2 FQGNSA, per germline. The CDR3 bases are TGTGCCAGCAGCAAACTCATCCTCGGTGGGACTGAAGCTTTCTTT. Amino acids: CASSKLILGGTEAFF.

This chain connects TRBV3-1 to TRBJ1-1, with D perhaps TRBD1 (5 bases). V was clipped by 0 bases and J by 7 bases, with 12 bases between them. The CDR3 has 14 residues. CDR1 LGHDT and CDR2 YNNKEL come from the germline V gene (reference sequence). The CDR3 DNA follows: TGTGCCAGCAGCCAAGATTGGGGGTCCCTTGAAGCTTTCTTT. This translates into CASSQDWGSLEAFF.

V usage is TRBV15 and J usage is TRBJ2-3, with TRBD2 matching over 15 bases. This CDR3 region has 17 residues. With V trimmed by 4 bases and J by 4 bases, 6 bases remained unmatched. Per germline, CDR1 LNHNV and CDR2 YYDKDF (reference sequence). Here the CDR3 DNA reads TGTGCCACCAGCACCCTTAGGACTAGCGGGGGGGCAGATACGCAGTATTTT. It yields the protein CATSTLRTSGGADTQYF.

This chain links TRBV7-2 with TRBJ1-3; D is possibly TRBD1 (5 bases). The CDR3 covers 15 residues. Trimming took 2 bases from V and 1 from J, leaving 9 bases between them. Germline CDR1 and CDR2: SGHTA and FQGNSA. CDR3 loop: CASSLQGRSGNTIYF. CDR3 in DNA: TGTGCCAGCAGCTTACAGGGAAGGTCTGGAAACACCATATATTTT.

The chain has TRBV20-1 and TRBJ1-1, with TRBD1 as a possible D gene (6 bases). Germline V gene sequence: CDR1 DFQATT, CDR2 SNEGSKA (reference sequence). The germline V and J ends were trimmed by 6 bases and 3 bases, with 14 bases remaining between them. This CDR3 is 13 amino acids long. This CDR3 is CSAEGGRDTEAFF. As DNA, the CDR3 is TGCAGTGCCGAGGGGGGGAGGGACACTGAAGCTTTCTTT.

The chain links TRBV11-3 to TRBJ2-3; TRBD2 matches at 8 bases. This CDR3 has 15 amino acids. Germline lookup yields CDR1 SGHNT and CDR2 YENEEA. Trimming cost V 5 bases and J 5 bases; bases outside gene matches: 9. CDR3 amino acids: CASSRSGTTEDTQYF. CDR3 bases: TGTGCCAGCAGCCGTAGCGGGACGACAGAAGATACGCAGTATTTT.

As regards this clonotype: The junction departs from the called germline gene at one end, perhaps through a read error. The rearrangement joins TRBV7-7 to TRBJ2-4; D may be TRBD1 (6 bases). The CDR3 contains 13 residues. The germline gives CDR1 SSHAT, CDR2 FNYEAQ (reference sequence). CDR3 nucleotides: TGTGCTAGCAGACCTACAGGGTTCAACATTCAGTACTTC. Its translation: CASRPTGFNIQYF. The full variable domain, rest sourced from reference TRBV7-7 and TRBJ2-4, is GAGVSQSPRYKVTKRGQDVTLRCDPISSHATLYWYQQALGQGPEFLTYFNYEAQPDKSGLPSDRFSAERPEGSISTLTIQRTEQRDSAMYRCASRPTGFNIQYFGAGTRLSVL.

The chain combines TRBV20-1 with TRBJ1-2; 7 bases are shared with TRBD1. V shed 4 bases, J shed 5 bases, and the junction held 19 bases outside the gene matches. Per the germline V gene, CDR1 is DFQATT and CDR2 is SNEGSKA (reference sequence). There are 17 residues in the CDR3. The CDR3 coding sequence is TGCAGTGCTAACCCTCCCTCCCGAGTGGAACAGGGGTATGGCTACACCTTC. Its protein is CSANPPSRVEQGYGYTF.

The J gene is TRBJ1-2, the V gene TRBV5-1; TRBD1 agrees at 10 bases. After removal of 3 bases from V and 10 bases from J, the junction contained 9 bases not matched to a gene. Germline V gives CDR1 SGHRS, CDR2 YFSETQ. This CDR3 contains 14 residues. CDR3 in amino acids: CASSSTGGLLVYTF. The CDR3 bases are TGCGCCAGCAGCTCGACAGGGGGCCTTTTAGTCTACACCTTC.

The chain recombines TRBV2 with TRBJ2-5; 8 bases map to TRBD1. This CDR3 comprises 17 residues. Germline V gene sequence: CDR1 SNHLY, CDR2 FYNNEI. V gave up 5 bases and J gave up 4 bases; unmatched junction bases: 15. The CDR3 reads CASSRSGTGGLVETQYF. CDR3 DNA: TGTGCCAGCAGTCGTAGTGGAACAGGGGGTCTGGTAGAGACCCAGTACTTC.

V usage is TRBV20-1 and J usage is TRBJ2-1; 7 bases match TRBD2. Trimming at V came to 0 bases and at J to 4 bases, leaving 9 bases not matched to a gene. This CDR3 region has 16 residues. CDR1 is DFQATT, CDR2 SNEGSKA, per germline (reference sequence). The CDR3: CSARDLAGDQYNEQFF. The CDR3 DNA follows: TGCAGTGCTAGAGATCTGGCGGGGGACCAATACAATGAGCAGTTCTTC.

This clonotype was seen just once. The CDR3 region is CASSSTSRQGDEQFF. CDR3 DNA sequence: TGTGCCAGCAGCTCCACTTCCCGACAGGGGGATGAGCAGTTCTTC. The rearrangement links TRBV12-3 or TRBV12-4 to TRBJ2-1, with TRBD1 identical over 9 bases. The CDR3 extends over 15 amino acids. The V gene end was trimmed by 6 bases and the J gene end by 8 bases; junction bases not matched to a gene: 11.

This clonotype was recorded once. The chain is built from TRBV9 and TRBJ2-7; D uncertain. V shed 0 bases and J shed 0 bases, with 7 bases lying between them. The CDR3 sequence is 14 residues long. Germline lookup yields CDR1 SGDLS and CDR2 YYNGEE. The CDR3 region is CASSVETDSYEQYF. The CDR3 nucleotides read TGTGCCAGCAGCGTAGAAACAGACTCCTACGAGCAGTACTTC.

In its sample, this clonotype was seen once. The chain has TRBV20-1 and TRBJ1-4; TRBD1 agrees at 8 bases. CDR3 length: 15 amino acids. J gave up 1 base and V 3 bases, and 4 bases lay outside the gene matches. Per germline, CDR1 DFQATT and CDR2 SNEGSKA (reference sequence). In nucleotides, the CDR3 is TGCAGTGCTAGGCAGGGGGCTGGAACTAATGAAAAACTGTTTTTT. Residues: CSARQGAGTNEKLFF.

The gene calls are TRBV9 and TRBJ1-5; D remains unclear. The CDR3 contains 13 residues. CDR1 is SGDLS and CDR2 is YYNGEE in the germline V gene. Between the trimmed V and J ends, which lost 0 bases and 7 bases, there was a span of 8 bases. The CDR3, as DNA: TGTGCCAGCAGCGTAGAACCGGAACAGCCCCAGCATTTT. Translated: CASSVEPEQPQHF.

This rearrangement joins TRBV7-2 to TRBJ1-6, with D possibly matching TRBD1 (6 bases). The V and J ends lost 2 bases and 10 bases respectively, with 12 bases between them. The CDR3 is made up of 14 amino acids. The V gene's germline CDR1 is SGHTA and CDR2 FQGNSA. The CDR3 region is CASSLNREVSPLHF. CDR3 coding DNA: TGTGCCAGCAGCTTAAACAGGGAGGTGTCACCCCTCCACTTT.

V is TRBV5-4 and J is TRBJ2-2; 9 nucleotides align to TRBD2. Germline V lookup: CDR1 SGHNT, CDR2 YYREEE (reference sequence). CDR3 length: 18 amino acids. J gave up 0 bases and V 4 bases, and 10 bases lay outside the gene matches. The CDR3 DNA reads TGTGCCAGCAGCCCGCGGGCTAGCGGGAACGCGAACACCGGGGAGCTGTTTTTT. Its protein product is CASSPRASGNANTGELFF.